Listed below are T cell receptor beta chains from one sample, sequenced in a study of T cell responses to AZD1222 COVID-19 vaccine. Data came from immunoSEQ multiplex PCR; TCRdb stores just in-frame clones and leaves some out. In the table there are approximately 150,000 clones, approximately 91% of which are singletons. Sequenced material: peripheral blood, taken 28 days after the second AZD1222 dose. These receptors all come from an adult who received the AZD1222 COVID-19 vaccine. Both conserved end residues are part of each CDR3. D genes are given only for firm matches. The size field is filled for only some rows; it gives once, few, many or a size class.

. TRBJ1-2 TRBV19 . TGTGCCAGTAGTCCCGGACAGTCGAATTATGGCTACACCTTC CASSPGQSNYGYTF
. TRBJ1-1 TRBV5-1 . TGCGCCAGCAGCTTGGCGGTCCCAAGTAACACTGAAGCTTTCTTT CASSLAVPSNTEAFF
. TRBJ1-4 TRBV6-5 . TGTGCCAGCAGTCCCCCATCGGACAGCTCGGAAAAACTGTTTTTT CASSPPSDSSEKLFF
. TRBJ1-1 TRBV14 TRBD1 TGTGCCAGCAGTAAACTTTCCGGGACAGGAGGGGGTGTTTCAATGCGAGCTTTCTTT CASSKLSGTGGGVSMRAFF
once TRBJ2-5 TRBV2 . TGTGCCAGCAGTGTCTGGGGGGCAGGAGAGACCCAGTACTTC CASSVWGAGETQYF
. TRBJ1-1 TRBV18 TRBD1 TGTGCCAGCTCACCCCTGGACAGGGGGAGGACTGAAGCTTTCTTT CASSPLDRGRTEAFF
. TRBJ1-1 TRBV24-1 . TGTGCCACTTCCAAAGGGGGGGTCACTGAAGCTTTCTTT CATSKGGVTEAFF
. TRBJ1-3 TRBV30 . TGTGCCTGGACCTCTTCCCTCAGGTCCACCATATATTTT CAWTSSLRSTIYF
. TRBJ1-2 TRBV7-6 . TGTGCCAGCAGCTTAGTCTCGGGGGGCTATGGCGGCTACACCTTC CASSLVSGGYGGYTF
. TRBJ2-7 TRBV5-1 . TGCGCCAGCAGCTTGGCCATCGGCACCTACGAGCAGTACTTC CASSLAIGTYEQYF
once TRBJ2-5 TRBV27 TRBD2 TGTGCCAGCAGTTCGGGACTAGCTGGGGAGACCCAGTACTTC CASSSGLAGETQYF
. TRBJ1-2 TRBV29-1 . TGCAGCGTTGAAGGCGGGCGCAGAGACTATGGCTACACCTTC CSVEGGRRDYGYTF
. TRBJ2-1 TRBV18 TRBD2 TGTGCCAGCTCACCACCGGAGCGGGGGGGCGACAATGAGCAGTTCTTC CASSPPERGGDNEQFF
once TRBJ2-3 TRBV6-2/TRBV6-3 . TGTGCCAGCAGCCAAACAGATACGCAGTATTTT CASSQTDTQYF
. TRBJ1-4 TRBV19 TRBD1 TGTGCCAGTGGGGGACAGGCGAATGAAAAACTGTTTTTT CASGGQANEKLFF
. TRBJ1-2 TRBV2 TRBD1 TGTGCCAGCAGTGTCTCCGGGACAGAAATATATGGCTACACCTTC CASSVSGTEIYGYTF
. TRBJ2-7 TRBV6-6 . TGTGCCAGCAGTTACCGGGGAGGCGAGCAGTACTTC CASSYRGGEQYF
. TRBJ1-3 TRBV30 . TGTGCCTGGAGTGTACAAAGGGCGGGGGGAAACACCATATATTTT CAWSVQRAGGNTIYF
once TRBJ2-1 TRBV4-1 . TGCGCCAGCAGCCAAGATCCAACTCCGGATGATGAGCAGTTCTTC CASSQDPTPDDEQFF
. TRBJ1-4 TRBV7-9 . TGTGCCAGCAGCATATGGACCCCCGGGGGTGGTGAAAAACTGTTTTTT CASSIWTPGGGEKLFF
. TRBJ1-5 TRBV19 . TGTGCCAGTAGCTGGCAGGGAAGACACCAGCATTTT CASSWQGRHQHF
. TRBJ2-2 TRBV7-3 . TGTGCCAGCACCTTAACCGTCACCGGGGAGCTGTTTTTT CASTLTVTGELFF
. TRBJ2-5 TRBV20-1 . TGCAGTGCTAGAGTAGGGGAGACCCAGTACTTC CSARVGETQYF
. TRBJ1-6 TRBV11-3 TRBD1 TGTGCCAGCAGCTCCGGGACAGAGTTTAATTCACCCCTCCACTTT CASSSGTEFNSPLHF
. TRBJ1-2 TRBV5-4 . TGTGCCAGCAGCTCATACGGGTATGGCTACACCTTC CASSSYGYGYTF
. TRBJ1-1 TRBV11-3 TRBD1 TGTGCCAGCAGCTTACAGGGGGGAGGGAACACTGAAGCTTTCTTT CASSLQGGGNTEAFF
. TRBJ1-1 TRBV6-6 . TGTGCCAGCACCATGGGGACGGTTAACACTGAAGCTTTCTTT CASTMGTVNTEAFF
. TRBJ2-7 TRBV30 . TGTGCCTACAACCCAGCAGGCTACGAGCAGTACTTC CAYNPAGYEQYF
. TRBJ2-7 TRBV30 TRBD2 TGTGCCTGGAGCAGGACCGGACTAGCGGCCTACGAGCAGTACTTC CAWSRTGLAAYEQYF
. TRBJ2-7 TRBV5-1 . TGCGCCAGCAGCTTTTCGTCGGAGCAGTACTTC CASSFSSEQYF
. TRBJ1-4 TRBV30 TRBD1 TGTGCCTGGAGTGGGGGACAGATGAATGAAAAACTGTTTTTT CAWSGGQMNEKLFF
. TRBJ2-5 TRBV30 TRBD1 TGTGCCTCCGACCATGGGCAGGGGGCGCGGGAGACCCAGTACTTC CASDHGQGARETQYF
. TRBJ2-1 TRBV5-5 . TGTGCCAGCAGCTTGAAACTAGCCGATCACAATGAGCAGTTCTTC CASSLKLADHNEQFF
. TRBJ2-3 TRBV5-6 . TGTGCCAGCAGCTTTATAGAGGTGGTCCGGGATACGCAGTATTTT CASSFIEVVRDTQYF
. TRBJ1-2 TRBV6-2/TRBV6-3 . TGTGCCAGCAGTTACTTGGCACTCGCTAACTATGGCTACACCTTC CASSYLALANYGYTF